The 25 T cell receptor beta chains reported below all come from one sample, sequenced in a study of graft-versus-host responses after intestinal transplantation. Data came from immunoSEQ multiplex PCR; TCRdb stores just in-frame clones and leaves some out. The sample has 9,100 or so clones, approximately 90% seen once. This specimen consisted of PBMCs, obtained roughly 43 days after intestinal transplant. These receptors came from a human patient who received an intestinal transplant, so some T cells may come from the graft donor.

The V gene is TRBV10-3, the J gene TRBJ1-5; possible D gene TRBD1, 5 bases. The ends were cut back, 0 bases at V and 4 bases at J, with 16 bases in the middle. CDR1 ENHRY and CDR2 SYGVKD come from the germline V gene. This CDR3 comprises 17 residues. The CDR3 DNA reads TGTGCCATCAGTGAGTCGCGGGTAGTTGGGGCAAATCAGCCCCAGCATTTT. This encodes CAISESRVVGANQPQHF.

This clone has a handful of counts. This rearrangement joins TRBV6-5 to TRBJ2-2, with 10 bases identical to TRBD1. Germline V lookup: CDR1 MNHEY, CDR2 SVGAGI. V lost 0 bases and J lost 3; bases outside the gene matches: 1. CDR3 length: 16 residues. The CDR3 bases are TGTGCCAGCAGTTACTCCGGGACAGGGGACACCGGGGAGCTGTTTTTT. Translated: CASSYSGTGDTGELFF.

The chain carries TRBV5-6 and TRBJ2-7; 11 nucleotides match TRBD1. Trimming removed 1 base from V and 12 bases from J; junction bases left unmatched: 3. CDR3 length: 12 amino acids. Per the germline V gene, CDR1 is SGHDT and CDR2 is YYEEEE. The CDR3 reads CASSLWTGGSYF. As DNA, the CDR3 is TGTGCCAGCAGCTTGTGGACAGGGGGCTCGTACTTC. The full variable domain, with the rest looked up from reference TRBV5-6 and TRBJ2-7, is DAGVTQSPTHLIKTRGQQVTLRCSPKSGHDTVSWYQQALGQGPQFIFQYYEEEERQRGNFPDRFSGHQFPNYSSELNVNALLLGDSALYLCASSLWTGGSYFGPGTRLTVT.

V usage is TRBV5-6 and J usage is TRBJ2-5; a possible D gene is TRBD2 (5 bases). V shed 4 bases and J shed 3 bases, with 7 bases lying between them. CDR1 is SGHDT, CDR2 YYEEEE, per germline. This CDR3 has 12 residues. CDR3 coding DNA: TGTGCCAGCAGCAGGACTGAAGAGACCCAGTACTTC. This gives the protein CASSRTEETQYF.

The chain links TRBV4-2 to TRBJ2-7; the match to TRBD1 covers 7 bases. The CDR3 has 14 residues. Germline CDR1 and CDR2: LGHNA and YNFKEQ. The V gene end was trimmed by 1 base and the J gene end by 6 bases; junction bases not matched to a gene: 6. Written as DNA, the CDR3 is TGTGCCAGCAGCCAAGTGGGCAGGGGGTCCGAGCAGTACTTC. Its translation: CASSQVGRGSEQYF.

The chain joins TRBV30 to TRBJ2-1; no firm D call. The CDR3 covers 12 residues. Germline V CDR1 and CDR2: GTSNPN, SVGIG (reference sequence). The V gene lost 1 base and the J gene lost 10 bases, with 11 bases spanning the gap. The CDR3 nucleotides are TGTGCCTGGAGTGAAGGTCGTTACGAGCAGTTCTTC. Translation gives CAWSEGRYEQFF.

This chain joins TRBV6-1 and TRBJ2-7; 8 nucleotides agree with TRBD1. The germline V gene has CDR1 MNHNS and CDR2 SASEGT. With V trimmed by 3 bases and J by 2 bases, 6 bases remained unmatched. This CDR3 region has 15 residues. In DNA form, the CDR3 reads TGTGCCAGCAGTGACCAGACAGGGGCCGCCTACGAGCAGTACTTC. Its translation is CASSDQTGAAYEQYF.

In DNA form, the CDR3 reads TGCGCCAGCAGCCTTATAGCGGGACTAGGGGATACGCAGTATTTT. Protein product: CASSLIAGLGDTQYF. V is TRBV4-1 and J is TRBJ2-3; 8 bases line up with TRBD2. V gave up 4 bases and J gave up 6 bases; unmatched junction bases: 9. Germline loops: CDR1 MGHRA, CDR2 YSYEKL. The CDR3 contains 15 residues.

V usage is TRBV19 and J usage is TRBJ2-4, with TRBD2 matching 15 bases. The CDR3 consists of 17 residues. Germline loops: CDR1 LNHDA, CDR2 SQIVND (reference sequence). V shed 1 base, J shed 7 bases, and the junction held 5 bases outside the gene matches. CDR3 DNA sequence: TGTGCCAGTAGTATAGGGACTAGCGGGAGGGCGGGTAACATTCAGTACTTC. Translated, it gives CASSIGTSGRAGNIQYF.

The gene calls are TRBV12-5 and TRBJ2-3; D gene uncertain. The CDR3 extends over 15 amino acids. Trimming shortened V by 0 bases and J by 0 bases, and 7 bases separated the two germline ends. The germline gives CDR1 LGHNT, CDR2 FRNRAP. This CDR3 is CASGLVIGSTDTQYF. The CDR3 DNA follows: TGTGCTAGTGGTTTGGTAATTGGCAGCACAGATACGCAGTATTTT.

DNA of the CDR3: TGTGCCAGCAGTTTATCCGGTAGCTCCTACAATGAGCAGTTCTTC. It codes for CASSLSGSSYNEQFF. This sequence joins TRBV27 and TRBJ2-1; D is unresolved. Per the germline V gene, CDR1 is MNHEY and CDR2 is SMNVEV (reference sequence). V lost 0 bases and J 0 bases, leaving 6 bases between the germline ends. This CDR3 has 15 amino acids.

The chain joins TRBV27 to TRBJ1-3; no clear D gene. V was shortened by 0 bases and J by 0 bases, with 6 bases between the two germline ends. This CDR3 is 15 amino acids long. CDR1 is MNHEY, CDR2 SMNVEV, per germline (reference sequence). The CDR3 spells CASSLSLTSGNTIYF. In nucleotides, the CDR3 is TGTGCCAGCAGTTTATCTCTTACCTCTGGAAACACCATATATTTT.

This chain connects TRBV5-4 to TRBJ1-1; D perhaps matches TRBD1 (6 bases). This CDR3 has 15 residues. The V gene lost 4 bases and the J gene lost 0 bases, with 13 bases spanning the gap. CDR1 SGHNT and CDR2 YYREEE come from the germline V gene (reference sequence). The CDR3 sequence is CASSPTGQLNTEAFF. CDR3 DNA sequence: TGTGCCAGCAGCCCTACGGGACAATTGAACACTGAAGCTTTCTTT.

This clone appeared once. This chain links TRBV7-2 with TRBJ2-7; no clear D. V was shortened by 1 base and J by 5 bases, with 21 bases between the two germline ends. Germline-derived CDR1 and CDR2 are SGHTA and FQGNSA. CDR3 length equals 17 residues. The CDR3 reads CASSLGTVRNMGNEQYF. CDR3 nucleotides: TGTGCCAGCAGCTTAGGGACGGTACGGAATATGGGGAACGAGCAGTACTTC.

CDR3 coding DNA: TGTGCCAGCAGCTTCACTGAAGCTTTCTTT. This sequence encodes CASSFTEAFF. V is TRBV7-3 and J is TRBJ1-1, with D hard to call. The CDR3 has 10 residues. CDR1 is SGHTA and CDR2 is FQGTGA in the germline V gene. V lost 3 bases to trimming and J lost 4 bases, with 0 bases between them.

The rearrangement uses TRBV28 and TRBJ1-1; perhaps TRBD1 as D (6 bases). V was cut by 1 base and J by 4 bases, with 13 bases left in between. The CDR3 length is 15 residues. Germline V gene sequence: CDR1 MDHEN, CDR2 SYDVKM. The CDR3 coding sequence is TGTGCCAGCAGTTTATTTTGGGAAGGGGGCACTGAAGCTTTCTTT. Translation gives CASSLFWEGGTEAFF.

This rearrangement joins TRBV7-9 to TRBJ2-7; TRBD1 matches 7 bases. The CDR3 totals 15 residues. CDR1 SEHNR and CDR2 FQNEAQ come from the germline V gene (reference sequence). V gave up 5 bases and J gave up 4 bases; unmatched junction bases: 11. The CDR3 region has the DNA TGTGCCAGCAGCGGGGACAGAAGAGATCAGTACGAGCAGTACTTC. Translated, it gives CASSGDRRDQYEQYF. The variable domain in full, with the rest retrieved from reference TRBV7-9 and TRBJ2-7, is DTGVSQNPRHKITKRGQNVTFRCDPISEHNRLYWYRQTLGQGPEFLTYFQNEAQLEKSRLLSDRFSAERPKGSFSTLEIQRTEQGDSAMYLCASSGDRRDQYEQYFGPGTRLTVT.

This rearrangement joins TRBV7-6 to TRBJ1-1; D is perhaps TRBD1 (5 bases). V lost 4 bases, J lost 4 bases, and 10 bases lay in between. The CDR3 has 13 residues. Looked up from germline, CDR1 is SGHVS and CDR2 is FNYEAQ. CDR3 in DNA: TGTGCCAGCAGCTGGGGCGAGGGCACTGAAGCTTTCTTT. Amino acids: CASSWGEGTEAFF.

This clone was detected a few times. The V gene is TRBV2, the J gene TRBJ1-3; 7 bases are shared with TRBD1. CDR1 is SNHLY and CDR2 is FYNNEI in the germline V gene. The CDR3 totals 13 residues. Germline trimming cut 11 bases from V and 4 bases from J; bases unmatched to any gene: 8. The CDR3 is CASRQGVGNTIYF. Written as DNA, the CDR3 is TGTGCCTCGAGACAGGGAGTCGGAAACACCATATATTTT. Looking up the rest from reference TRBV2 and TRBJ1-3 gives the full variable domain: EPEVTQTPSHQVTQMGQEVILRCVPISNHLYFYWYRQILGQKVEFLVSFYNNEISEKSEIFDDQFSVERPDGSNFTLKIRSTKLEDSAMYFCASRQGVGNTIYFGEGSWLTVV.

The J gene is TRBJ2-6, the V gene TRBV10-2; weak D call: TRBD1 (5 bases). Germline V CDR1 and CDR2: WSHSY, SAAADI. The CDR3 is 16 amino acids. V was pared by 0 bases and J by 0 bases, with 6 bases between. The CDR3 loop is CASSESGLSGANVLTF. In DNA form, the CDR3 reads TGCGCCAGCAGTGAGTCGGGGCTCTCTGGGGCCAACGTCCTGACTTTC.

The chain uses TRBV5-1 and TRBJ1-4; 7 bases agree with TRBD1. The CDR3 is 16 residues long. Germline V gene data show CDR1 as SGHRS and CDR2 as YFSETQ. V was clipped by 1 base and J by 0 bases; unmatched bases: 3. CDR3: CASSLWDSSTNEKLFF. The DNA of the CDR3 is TGCGCCAGCAGCTTGTGGGACAGTTCAACTAATGAAAAACTGTTTTTT.

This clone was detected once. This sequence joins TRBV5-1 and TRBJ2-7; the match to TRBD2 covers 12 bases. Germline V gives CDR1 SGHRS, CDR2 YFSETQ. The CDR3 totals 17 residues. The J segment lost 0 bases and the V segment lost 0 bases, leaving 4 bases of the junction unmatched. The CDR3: CASSLAVTSGGSYEQYF. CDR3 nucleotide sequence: TGCGCCAGCAGCTTGGCCGTGACTAGCGGGGGCTCCTACGAGCAGTACTTC. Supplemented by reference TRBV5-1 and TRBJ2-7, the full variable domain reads KAGVTQTPRYLIKTRGQQVTLSCSPISGHRSVSWYQQTPGQGLQFLFEYFSETQRNKGNFPGRFSGRQFSNSRSEMNVSTLELGDSALYLCASSLAVTSGGSYEQYFGPGTRLTVT.

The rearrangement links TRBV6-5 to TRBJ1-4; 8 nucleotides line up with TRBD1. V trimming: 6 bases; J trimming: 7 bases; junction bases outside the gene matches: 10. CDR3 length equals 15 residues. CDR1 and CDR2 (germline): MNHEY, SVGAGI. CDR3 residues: CASRPRQGASEKLFF. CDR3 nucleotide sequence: TGTGCCAGCAGACCCCGGCAGGGGGCTAGTGAAAAACTGTTTTTT.

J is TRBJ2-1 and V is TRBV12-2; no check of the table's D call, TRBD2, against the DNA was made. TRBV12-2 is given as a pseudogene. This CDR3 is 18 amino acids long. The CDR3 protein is CASRLVCDSGSSYNEQFF. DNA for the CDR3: TGTGCAAGTCGCTTAGTATGCGATAGCGGGAGCTCCTACAATGAGCAGTTCTTC.

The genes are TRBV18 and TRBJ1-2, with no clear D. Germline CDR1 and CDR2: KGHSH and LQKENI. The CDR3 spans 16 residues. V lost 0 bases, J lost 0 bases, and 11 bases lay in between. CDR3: CASSPPVLDTNYGYTF. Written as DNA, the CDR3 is TGTGCCAGCTCACCACCTGTGCTAGATACTAACTATGGCTACACCTTC. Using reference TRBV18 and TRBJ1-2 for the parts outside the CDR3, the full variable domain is NAGVMQNPRHLVRRRGQEARLRCSPMKGHSHVYWYRQLPEEGLKFMVYLQKENIIDESGMPKERFSAEFPKEGPSILRIQQVVRGDSAAYFCASSPPVLDTNYGYTFGSGTRLTVV.